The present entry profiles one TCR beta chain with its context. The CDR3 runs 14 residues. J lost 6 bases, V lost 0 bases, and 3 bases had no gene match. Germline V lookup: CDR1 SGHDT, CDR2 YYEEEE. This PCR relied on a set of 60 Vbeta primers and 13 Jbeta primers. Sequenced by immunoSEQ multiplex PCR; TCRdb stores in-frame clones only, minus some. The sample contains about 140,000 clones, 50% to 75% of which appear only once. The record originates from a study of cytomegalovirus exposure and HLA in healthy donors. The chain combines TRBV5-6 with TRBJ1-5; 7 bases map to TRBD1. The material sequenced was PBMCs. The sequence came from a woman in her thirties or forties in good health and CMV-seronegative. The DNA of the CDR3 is TGTGCCAGCAGCTTGGGGCAGGGGGGTCAGCCCCAGCATTTT. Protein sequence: CASSLGQGGQPQHF.